This T cell receptor beta chain was identified in a study of beta chain features in type 1 diabetes. General study results and limits: Shortening that was moderate but significant affected the TCRB CDR3s of Type 1 diabetes patients in all four CD4+ subsets. Within patients, naive, central memory and Treg TCRB repertoires seemed more similar than within healthy donors. Any HLA-type effect on TCRB rearrangement remained unresolved here.

Reverse transcribing all isolated RNA meant expressed TCRB transcripts were sequenced. Each sample of naive, central memory or regulatory T cells had, on average, approximately 4 million reads. Profiled with immunoSEQ multiplex PCR; TCRdb holds only in-frame clones, not every one. The sample holds 350,000 to 400,000 clones, around an eighth seen once. This clone was seen more than once but under ten times. Its antigen is undetermined. Trimming shortened V by 3 bases and J by 3 bases, and 18 bases separated the two germline ends. Per the germline V gene, CDR1 is MGHRA and CDR2 is YSYEKL. The CDR3 loop spans 17 amino acids.

The TCR originated in a woman aged 18-29 years with type 1 diabetes. The chain uses TRBV4-1 and TRBJ1-5; D is undetermined. The sequenced material came from naive CD4+ T cells from blood. CDR3 sequence: CASSQRDNRVVNQPQHF. For the CDR3, the DNA is TGCGCCAGCAGCCAGAGAGACAATCGTGTTGTCAATCAGCCCCAGCATTTT.